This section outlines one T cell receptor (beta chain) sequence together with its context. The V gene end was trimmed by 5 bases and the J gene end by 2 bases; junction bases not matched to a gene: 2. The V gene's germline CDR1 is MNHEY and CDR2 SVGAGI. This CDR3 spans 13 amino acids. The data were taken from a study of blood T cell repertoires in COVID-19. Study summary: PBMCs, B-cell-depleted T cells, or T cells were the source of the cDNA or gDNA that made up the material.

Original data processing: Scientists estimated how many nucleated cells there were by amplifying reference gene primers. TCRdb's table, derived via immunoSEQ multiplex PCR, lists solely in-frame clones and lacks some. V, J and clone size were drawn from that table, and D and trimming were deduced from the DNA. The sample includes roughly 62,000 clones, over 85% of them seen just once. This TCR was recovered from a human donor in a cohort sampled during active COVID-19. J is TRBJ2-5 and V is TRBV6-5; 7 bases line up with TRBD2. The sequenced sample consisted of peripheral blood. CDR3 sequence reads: CASSKGLQETQYF. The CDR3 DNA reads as TGTGCCAGCAGTAAGGGACTACAAGAGACCCAGTACTTC.